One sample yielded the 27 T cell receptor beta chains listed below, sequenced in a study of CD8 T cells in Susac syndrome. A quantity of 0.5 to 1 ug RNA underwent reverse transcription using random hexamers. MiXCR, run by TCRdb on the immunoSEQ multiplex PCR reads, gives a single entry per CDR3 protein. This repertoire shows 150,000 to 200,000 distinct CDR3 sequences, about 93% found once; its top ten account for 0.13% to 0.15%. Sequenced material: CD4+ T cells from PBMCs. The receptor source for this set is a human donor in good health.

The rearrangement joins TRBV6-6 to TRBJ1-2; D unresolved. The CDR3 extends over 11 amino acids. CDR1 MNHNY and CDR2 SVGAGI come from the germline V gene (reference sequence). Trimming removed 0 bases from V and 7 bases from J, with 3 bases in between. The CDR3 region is CASSYSTGYTF. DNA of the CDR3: TGTGCCAGCAGTTACTCGACTGGCTACACCTTC.

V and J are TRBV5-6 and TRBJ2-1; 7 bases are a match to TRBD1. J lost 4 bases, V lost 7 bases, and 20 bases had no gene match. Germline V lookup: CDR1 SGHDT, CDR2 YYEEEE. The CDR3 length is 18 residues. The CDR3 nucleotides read TGTGCCAGCTGCTCTTCCCCCACAGGGACAGTACCATACAATGAGCAGTTCTTC. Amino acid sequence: CASCSSPTGTVPYNEQFF. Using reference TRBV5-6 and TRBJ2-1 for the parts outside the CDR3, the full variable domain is DAGVTQSPTHLIKTRGQQVTLRCSPKSGHDTVSWYQQALGQGPQFIFQYYEEEERQRGNFPDRFSGHQFPNYSSELNVNALLLGDSALYLCASCSSPTGTVPYNEQFFGPGTRLTVL.

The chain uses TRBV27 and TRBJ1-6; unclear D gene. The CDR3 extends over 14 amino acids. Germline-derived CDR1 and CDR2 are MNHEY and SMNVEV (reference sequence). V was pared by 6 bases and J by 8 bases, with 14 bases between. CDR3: CASRRQFGDSPLHF. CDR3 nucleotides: TGTGCCAGCAGGCGCCAATTCGGGGATTCACCCCTCCACTTT.

The CDR3 region is CASSLAPGASTGELFF. CDR3 coding DNA: TGTGCCAGCAGCTTAGCGCCGGGGGCCTCCACCGGGGAGCTGTTTTTT. The chain is built from TRBV7-6 and TRBJ2-2; the D gene could be TRBD1 or TRBD2 (6 bases each). Germline V gene sequence: CDR1 SGHVS, CDR2 FNYEAQ. CDR3 length equals 16 residues. V gave up 0 bases and J gave up 4 bases, with 12 bases separating them.

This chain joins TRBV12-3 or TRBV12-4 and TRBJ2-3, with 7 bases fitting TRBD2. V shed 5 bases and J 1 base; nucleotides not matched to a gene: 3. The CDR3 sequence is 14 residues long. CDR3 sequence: CASSDRGGTDTQYF. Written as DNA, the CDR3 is TGTGCCAGCAGTGACCGGGGGGGCACAGATACGCAGTATTTT.

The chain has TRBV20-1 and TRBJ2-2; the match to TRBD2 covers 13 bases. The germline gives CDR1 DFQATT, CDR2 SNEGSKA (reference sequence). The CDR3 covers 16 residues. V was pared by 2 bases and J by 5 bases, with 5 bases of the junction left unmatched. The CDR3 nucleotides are TGCAGTGCTAGATCCCGACTAGCGGGGGGTACCGGGGAGCTGTTTTTT. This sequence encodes CSARSRLAGGTGELFF.

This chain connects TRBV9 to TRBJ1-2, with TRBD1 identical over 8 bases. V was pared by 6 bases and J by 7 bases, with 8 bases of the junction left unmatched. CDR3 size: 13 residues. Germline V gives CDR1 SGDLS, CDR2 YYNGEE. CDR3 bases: TGTGCCAGCACGCCCCAACAGGGGGGTGGCTACACCTTC. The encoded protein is CASTPQQGGGYTF.

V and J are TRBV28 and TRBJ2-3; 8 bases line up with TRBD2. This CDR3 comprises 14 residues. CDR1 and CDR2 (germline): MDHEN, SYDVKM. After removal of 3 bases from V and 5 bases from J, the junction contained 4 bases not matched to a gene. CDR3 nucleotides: TGTGCCAGCAGTTTGGGACTAGTTCGAGATACGCAGTATTTT. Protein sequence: CASSLGLVRDTQYF.

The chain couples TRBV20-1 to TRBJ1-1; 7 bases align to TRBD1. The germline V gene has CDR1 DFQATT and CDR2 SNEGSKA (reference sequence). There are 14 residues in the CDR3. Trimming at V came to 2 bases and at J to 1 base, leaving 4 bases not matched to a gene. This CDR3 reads CSARQQGRNTEAFF. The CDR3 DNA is TGCAGTGCTAGACAACAGGGGAGGAACACTGAAGCTTTCTTT.

This CDR3 is CASSQGRPAPLHF. CDR3 bases: TGCGCCAGCAGCCAAGGACGTCCCGCACCCCTCCACTTT. V usage is TRBV4-3 and J usage is TRBJ1-6; D unclear. V lost 1 base, J lost 11 bases, and 9 bases lay in between. CDR3 length: 13 amino acids. Germline V gene sequence: CDR1 LGHNA, CDR2 YSLEER.

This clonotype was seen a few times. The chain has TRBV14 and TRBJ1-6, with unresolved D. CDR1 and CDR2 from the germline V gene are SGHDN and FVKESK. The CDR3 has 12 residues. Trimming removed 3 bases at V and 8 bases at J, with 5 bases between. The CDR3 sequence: CASSHPDSPLHF. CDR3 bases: TGTGCCAGCAGCCATCCGGATTCACCCCTCCACTTT. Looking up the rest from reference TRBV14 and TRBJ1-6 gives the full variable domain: EAGVTQFPSHSVIEKGQTVTLRCDPISGHDNLYWYRRVMGKEIKFLLHFVKESKQDESGMPNNRFLAERTGGTYSTLKVQPAELEDSGVYFCASSHPDSPLHFGNGTRLTVT.

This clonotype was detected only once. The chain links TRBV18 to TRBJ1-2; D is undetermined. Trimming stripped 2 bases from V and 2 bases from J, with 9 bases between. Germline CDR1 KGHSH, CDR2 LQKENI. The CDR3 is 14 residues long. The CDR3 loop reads CASSPSTVNYGYTF. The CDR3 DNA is TGTGCCAGCTCACCATCTACAGTGAACTATGGCTACACCTTC.

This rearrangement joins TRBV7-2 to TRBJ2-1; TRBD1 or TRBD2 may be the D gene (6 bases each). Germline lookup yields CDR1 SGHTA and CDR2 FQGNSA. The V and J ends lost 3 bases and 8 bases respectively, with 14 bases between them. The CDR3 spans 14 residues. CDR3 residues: CASSLAGGPDEQFF. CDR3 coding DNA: TGTGCCAGCAGCTTGGCCGGGGGCCCCGATGAGCAGTTCTTC.

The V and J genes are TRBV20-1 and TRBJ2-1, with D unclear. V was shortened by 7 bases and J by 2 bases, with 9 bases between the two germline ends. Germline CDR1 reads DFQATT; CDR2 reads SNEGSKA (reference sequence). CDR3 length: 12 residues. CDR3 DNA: TGCAGTGTTCAGAGGACCTACAATGAGCAGTTCTTC. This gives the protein CSVQRTYNEQFF.

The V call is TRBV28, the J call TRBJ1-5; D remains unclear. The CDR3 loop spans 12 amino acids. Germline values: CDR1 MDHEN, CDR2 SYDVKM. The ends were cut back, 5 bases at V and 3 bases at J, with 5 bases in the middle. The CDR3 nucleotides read TGTGCCAGCAGTCAGTTCAATCAGCCCCAGCATTTT. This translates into CASSQFNQPQHF. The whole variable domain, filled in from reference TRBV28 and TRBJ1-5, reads DVKVTQSSRYLVKRTGEKVFLECVQDMDHENMFWYRQDPGLGLRLIYFSYDVKMKEKGDIPEGYSVSREKKERFSLILESASTNQTSMYLCASSQFNQPQHFGDGTRLSIL.

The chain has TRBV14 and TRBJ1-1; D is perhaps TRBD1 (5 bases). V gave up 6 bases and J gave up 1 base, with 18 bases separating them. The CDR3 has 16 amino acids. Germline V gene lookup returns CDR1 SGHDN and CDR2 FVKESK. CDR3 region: CASRPLEGRGNTEAFF. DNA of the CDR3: TGTGCCAGCAGACCCTTAGAGGGGCGCGGGAACACTGAAGCTTTCTTT.

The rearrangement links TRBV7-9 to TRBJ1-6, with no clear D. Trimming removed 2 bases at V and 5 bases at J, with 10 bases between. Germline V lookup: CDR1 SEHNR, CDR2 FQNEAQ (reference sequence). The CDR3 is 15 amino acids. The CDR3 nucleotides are TGTGCCAGCAGCTTAAGCGCAGCTAATAATTCACCCCTCCACTTT. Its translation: CASSLSAANNSPLHF.

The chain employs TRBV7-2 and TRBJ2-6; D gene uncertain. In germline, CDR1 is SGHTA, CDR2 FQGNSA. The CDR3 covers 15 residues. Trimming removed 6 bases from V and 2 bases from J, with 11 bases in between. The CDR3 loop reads CASSPKGAGANVLTF. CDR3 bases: TGTGCCAGCAGTCCTAAGGGCGCTGGGGCCAACGTCCTGACTTTC.

The CDR3 is CASSLRQGVYEQYF. The CDR3 nucleotides read TGTGCCAGCAGTCTCAGACAGGGGGTCTACGAGCAGTACTTC. The chain uses TRBV12-3 or TRBV12-4 and TRBJ2-7; TRBD1 matches 9 bases. The length of the CDR3 is 14 residues. V lost 5 bases and J lost 3; bases outside the gene matches: 5.

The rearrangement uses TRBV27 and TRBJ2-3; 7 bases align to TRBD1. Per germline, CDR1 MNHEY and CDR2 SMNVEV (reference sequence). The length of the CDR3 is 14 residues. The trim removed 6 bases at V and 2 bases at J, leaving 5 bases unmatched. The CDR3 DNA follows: TGTGCCAGCAGACGGGACAGAAACACAGATACGCAGTATTTT. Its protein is CASRRDRNTDTQYF.

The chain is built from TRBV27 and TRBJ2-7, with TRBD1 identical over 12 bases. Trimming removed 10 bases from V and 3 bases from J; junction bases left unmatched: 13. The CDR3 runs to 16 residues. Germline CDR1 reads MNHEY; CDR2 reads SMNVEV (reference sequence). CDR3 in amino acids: CATRRLGTGGFYEQYF. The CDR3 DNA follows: TGTGCCACCAGGCGCCTCGGGACAGGGGGCTTCTACGAGCAGTACTTC.

The CDR3 here is CSARDPNNEQFF. The CDR3 region has the DNA TGCAGTGCTAGAGATCCTAACAATGAGCAGTTCTTC. This chain links TRBV20-1 with TRBJ2-1; no firm D call. CDR3 length equals 12 residues. Looked up from germline, CDR1 is DFQATT and CDR2 is SNEGSKA (reference sequence). V was clipped by 0 bases and J by 5 bases, with 5 bases between them.

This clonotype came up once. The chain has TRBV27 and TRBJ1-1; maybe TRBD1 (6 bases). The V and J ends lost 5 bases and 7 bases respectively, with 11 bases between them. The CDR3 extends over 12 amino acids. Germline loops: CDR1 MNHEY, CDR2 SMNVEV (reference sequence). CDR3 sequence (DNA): TGTGCCAGCAGTGGACAGATAGGTGAAGCTTTCTTT. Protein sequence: CASSGQIGEAFF.

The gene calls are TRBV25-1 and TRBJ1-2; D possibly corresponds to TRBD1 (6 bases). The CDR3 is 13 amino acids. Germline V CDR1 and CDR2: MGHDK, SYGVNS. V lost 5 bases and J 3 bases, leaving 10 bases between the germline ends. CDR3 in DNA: TGTGCCAGCAGTCGAGCAGGGGACTATGGCTACACCTTC. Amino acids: CASSRAGDYGYTF.

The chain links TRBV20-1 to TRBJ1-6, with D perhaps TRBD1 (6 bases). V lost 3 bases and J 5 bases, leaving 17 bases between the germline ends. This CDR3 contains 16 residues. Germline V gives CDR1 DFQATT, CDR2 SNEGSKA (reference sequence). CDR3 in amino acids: CSASDIQGGHNSPLHF. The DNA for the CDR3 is TGCAGTGCTAGCGATATACAGGGAGGGCATAATTCACCCCTCCACTTT.

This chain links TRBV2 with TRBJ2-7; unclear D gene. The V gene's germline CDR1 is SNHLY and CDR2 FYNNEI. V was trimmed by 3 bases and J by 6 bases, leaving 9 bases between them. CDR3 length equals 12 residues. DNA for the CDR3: TGTGCCAGCAGTGATCCAGTACGCGAGCAGTACTTC. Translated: CASSDPVREQYF.

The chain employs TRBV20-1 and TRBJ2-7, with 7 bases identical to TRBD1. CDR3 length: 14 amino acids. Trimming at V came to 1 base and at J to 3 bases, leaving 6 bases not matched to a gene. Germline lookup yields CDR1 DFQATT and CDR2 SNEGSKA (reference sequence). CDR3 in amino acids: CSARAPGQFYEQYF. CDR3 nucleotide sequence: TGCAGTGCTAGAGCCCCGGGACAGTTCTACGAGCAGTACTTC.